This TCR beta chain came from a study of blood T cell repertoires in COVID-19. In the study overall: Italy, Spain and the United States were the sources of the convalescent and acute COVID-19 samples.

Recruits, aged roughly 18 to 90 years, lived in 24 US areas. V was cut by 3 bases and J by 6 bases, with 11 bases left in between. Looked up from germline, CDR1 is SQVTM and CDR2 is ANQGSEA. The CDR3 is made up of 12 amino acids. Method: immunoSEQ multiplex PCR; TCRdb's copy keeps in-frame clones and lacks some. This sample has 300,000 or so clones; about 93% occur once, and the top ten carry 1% to 1.3%. The clonotype originates from a woman aged 25 to 39 who had recovered from COVID-19. The sequenced sample was PBMCs or T cells enriched from blood (not recorded which). The rearrangement joins TRBV29-1 to TRBJ1-2; no reliable D call. The CDR3 protein is CSVDTWSNGYTF. Written as DNA, the CDR3 is TGCAGCGTTGACACGTGGAGCAATGGCTACACCTTC. Drawing the rest from reference TRBV29-1 and TRBJ1-2, the complete variable domain is SAVISQKPSRDICQRGTSLTIQCQVDSQVTMMFWYRQQPGQSLTLIATANQGSEATYESGFVIDKFPISRPNLTFSTLTVSNMSPEDSSIYLCSVDTWSNGYTFGSGTRLTVV.